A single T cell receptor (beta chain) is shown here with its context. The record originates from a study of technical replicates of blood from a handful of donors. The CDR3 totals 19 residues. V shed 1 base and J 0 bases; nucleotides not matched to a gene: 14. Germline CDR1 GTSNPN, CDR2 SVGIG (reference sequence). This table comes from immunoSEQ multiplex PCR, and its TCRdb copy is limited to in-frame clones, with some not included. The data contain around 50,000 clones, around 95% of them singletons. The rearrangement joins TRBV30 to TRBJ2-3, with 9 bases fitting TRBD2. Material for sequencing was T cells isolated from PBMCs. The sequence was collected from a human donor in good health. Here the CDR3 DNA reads TGTGCCTGGAGTGGCTCTAGCGGGGAACTAGGAACTAGCACAGATACGCAGTATTTT. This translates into CAWSGSSGELGTSTDTQYF.